Shown below are 20 T cell receptor beta chains from a single sample sequenced in a study of cytomegalovirus exposure and HLA in healthy donors. PCR amplification relied on 60 Vbeta primers (plus 13 Jbeta primers). The assay was immunoSEQ multiplex PCR, and TCRdb's table has in-frame clones only and misses some. The sample yields around 140,000 clones, roughly 72% seen once. Material for sequencing was PBMCs. These receptors originate from a male donor in good health and CMV-seronegative.

This sequence joins TRBV28 and TRBJ1-5; the match to TRBD1 covers 9 bases. Trimming at V came to 5 bases and at J to 5 bases, leaving 10 bases not matched to a gene. The germline V gene has CDR1 MDHEN and CDR2 SYDVKM. The CDR3 is 16 amino acids. CDR3 protein: CASSPYRDREDQPQHF. CDR3 DNA sequence: TGTGCCAGCAGTCCCTACCGGGACAGGGAGGATCAGCCCCAGCATTTT. Drawing the rest from reference TRBV28 and TRBJ1-5, the complete variable domain is DVKVTQSSRYLVKRTGEKVFLECVQDMDHENMFWYRQDPGLGLRLIYFSYDVKMKEKGDIPEGYSVSREKKERFSLILESASTNQTSMYLCASSPYRDREDQPQHFGDGTRLSIL.

This clone came up once. The gene calls are TRBV19 and TRBJ2-1; 11 positions agree with TRBD1. V lost 5 bases, J lost 6 bases, and 3 bases stayed unmatched. Germline CDR1 LNHDA, CDR2 SQIVND (reference sequence). This CDR3 has 14 amino acids. The CDR3 here is CASSAGTGGNEQFF. CDR3 in DNA: TGTGCCAGTAGTGCCGGGACAGGGGGCAATGAGCAGTTCTTC.

This clone showed up just a few times. The V and J genes are TRBV7-3 and TRBJ2-2; no reliable D call. CDR3 length: 12 residues. Germline CDR1 reads SGHTA; CDR2 reads FQGTGA. V shed 5 bases and J shed 4 bases, with 5 bases lying between them. The CDR3 nucleotides read TGTGCCAGCAGCCGTTCCACCGGGGAGCTGTTTTTT. This encodes CASSRSTGELFF.

V gene TRBV5-5 combines with J gene TRBJ1-1, with unresolved D. This CDR3 has 13 residues. V lost 1 base to trimming and J lost 3 bases, with 7 bases between them. Per germline, CDR1 SGHKS and CDR2 YYEKEE (reference sequence). The CDR3 here is CASSLTGYTEAFF. The CDR3 region has the DNA TGTGCCAGCAGCTTGACCGGTTACACTGAAGCTTTCTTT.

This clone came up a few times. The rearrangement joins TRBV11-2 to TRBJ2-5; 9 bases agree with TRBD2. This CDR3 has 16 residues. J gave up 3 bases and V 5 bases, and 10 bases lay outside the gene matches. Looked up from germline, CDR1 is SGHAT and CDR2 is FQNNGV. The CDR3 DNA reads as TGTGCCAGCAGCCCACGACTAGCGGCAACTAAAGAGACCCAGTACTTC. It yields the protein CASSPRLAATKETQYF. Looking up the rest from reference TRBV11-2 and TRBJ2-5 gives the full variable domain: EAGVAQSPRYKIIEKRQSVAFWCNPISGHATLYWYQQILGQGPKLLIQFQNNGVVDDSQLPKDRFSAERLKGVDSTLKIQPAKLEDSAVYLCASSPRLAATKETQYFGPGTRLLVL.

DNA of the CDR3: TGTGCCAGCGGGCTAGCACCCCGGGCCCACGAGCAGTACTTC. It translates to CASGLAPRAHEQYF. This rearrangement joins TRBV5-4 to TRBJ2-7; perhaps TRBD2 as D (5 bases). CDR1 and CDR2 from the germline V gene are SGHNT and YYREEE (reference sequence). This CDR3 is built from 14 residues. V lost 7 bases and J 5 bases, leaving 19 bases between the germline ends.

This clone was found a few times. The chain recombines TRBV6-5 with TRBJ1-1; D is possibly TRBD1 (6 bases). V was clipped by 5 bases and J by 4 bases, with 17 bases between them. Germline V gene data show CDR1 as MNHEY and CDR2 as SVGAGI. The CDR3 sequence is 15 residues long. CDR3 sequence reads: CASSRTGQGLTEAFF. The CDR3 DNA follows: TGTGCCAGCAGTAGAACGGGTCAGGGGCTCACTGAAGCTTTCTTT.

The V and J genes are TRBV6-5 and TRBJ1-1; D not certain. The CDR3 consists of 14 residues. Trimming cost V 0 bases and J 1 base, with 6 bases left between them. Germline V gene data show CDR1 as MNHEY and CDR2 as SVGAGI. CDR3 bases: TGTGCCAGCAGTTACTCGAACAGGAACACTGAAGCTTTCTTT. Encoded protein: CASSYSNRNTEAFF.

The chain carries TRBV5-6 and TRBJ2-2, with 9 nucleotides matching TRBD1. The V segment lost 0 bases and the J segment 5 bases; nucleotides outside the gene matches: 2. The CDR3 runs to 15 residues. Germline V gene lookup returns CDR1 SGHDT and CDR2 YYEEEE. CDR3 DNA: TGTGCCAGCAGCTTGGGACAGGGGGAAACCGGGGAGCTGTTTTTT. This gives the protein CASSLGQGETGELFF.

In its sample, this clone was seen a few times. The junction differs from germline at one of its ends, possibly a read error. The chain employs TRBV7-9 and TRBJ2-5; TRBD2 aligns across 9 bases. CDR1 is SEHNR, CDR2 FQNEAQ, per germline (reference sequence). This CDR3 region has 15 residues. In nucleotides, the CDR3 is TGCGCCAGCAGCCAAGATCGCGGGGGGGCGGAGACCCAGTACTTC. This encodes CASSQDRGGAETQYF. The variable domain in full, completed from reference TRBV7-9 and TRBJ2-5, reads DTGVSQNPRHKITKRGQNVTFRCDPISEHNRLYWYRQTLGQGPEFLTYFQNEAQLEKSRLLSDRFSAERPKGSFSTLEIQRTEQGDSAMYLCASSQDRGGAETQYFGPGTRLLVL.

This chain uses TRBV4-1 with TRBJ2-1, with 9 bases that match TRBD2. The length of the CDR3 is 16 residues. The V gene end was trimmed by 2 bases and the J gene end by 6 bases; junction bases not matched to a gene: 8. Germline V gene lookup returns CDR1 MGHRA and CDR2 YSYEKL. The CDR3 DNA reads TGCGCCAGCAGCCAACTTAGCGGGAGTCGGGTCAATGAGCAGTTCTTC. Translating it yields CASSQLSGSRVNEQFF.

The CDR3 DNA is TGTGCCAGCAGCCCCCGGGTAGCGGGGGAAGAGACCCAGTACTTC. Amino acids: CASSPRVAGEETQYF. This chain joins TRBV11-2 and TRBJ2-5, with 9 nucleotides matching TRBD2. The germline V gene has CDR1 SGHAT and CDR2 FQNNGV. CDR3 length: 15 amino acids. V gave up 5 bases and J gave up 3 bases; unmatched junction bases: 7.

This clone was recorded only once. The gene calls are TRBV5-6 and TRBJ1-1; no reliable D call. With 3 bases removed from V and 2 bases from J, the gap between germline ends came to 14 bases. Germline lookup yields CDR1 SGHDT and CDR2 YYEEEE. There are 15 residues in the CDR3. CDR3 DNA sequence: TGTGCCAGCAGCTCAGTAGGGAGGATCAACACTGAAGCTTTCTTT. The encoded protein is CASSSVGRINTEAFF.

V usage is TRBV5-1 and J usage is TRBJ2-3; tentative D call: TRBD2 (7 bases). Trimming shortened V by 2 bases and J by 2 bases, and 15 bases separated the two germline ends. The CDR3 runs to 16 residues. Germline lookup yields CDR1 SGHRS and CDR2 YFSETQ. The CDR3 is CASSLTAGANTDTQYF. CDR3 sequence (DNA): TGCGCCAGCAGCTTAACGGCGGGGGCCAACACAGATACGCAGTATTTT.

The chain carries TRBV7-9 and TRBJ1-6, with a weak D call TRBD1 (6 bases). The V gene's germline CDR1 is SEHNR and CDR2 FQNEAQ (reference sequence). This CDR3 spans 14 amino acids. With 5 bases removed from V and 4 bases from J, the gap between germline ends came to 9 bases. The CDR3 coding sequence is TGTGCCAGCAGCCCTGGGACATATAATTCACCCCTCCACTTT. It translates to CASSPGTYNSPLHF.

This CDR3 reads CASSKGVTQPQHF. In DNA form, the CDR3 reads TGTGCCAGCAGCAAGGGGGTTACCCAGCCCCAGCATTTT. This chain connects TRBV5-6 to TRBJ1-5; the D gene is possibly TRBD1 (6 bases). CDR1 is SGHDT, CDR2 YYEEEE, per germline. The V end lost 4 bases, the J end lost 7 bases, and 12 bases lay between the germline ends. This CDR3 comprises 13 residues.

V usage is TRBV28 and J usage is TRBJ2-7; TRBD2 matches at 10 bases. Germline trimming cut 1 base from V and 7 bases from J; bases unmatched to any gene: 10. The CDR3 spans 16 residues. Looked up from germline, CDR1 is MDHEN and CDR2 is SYDVKM. The CDR3 sequence is CASSLFKAGGSEEQYF. DNA for the CDR3: TGTGCCAGCAGTTTATTCAAAGCGGGAGGGTCGGAGGAGCAGTACTTC.

This chain joins TRBV5-4 and TRBJ1-2; tentative D call: TRBD1 (6 bases). This CDR3 is 13 amino acids long. Germline CDR1 and CDR2: SGHNT and YYREEE (reference sequence). V lost 1 base to trimming and J lost 8 bases, with 12 bases between them. CDR3 nucleotides: TGTGCCAGCAGCTTGACAGACCAGGGGGGCTACACCTTC. Translation: CASSLTDQGGYTF.

This clone was counted once. The chain uses TRBV28 and TRBJ1-4; 7 bases line up with TRBD1. Germline V gene sequence: CDR1 MDHEN, CDR2 SYDVKM. The CDR3 covers 15 residues. Trimming at V came to 4 bases and at J to 8 bases, leaving 10 bases not matched to a gene. CDR3 DNA: TGTGCCAGCAGTTCCCTCGGGACAGCAAGGGAAAAACTGTTTTTT. This translates into CASSSLGTAREKLFF.

This clone was observed a handful of times. This chain joins TRBV28 and TRBJ1-3; 8 nucleotides align to TRBD1. Per germline, CDR1 MDHEN and CDR2 SYDVKM. CDR3 length: 15 residues. The junction had 4 bases not matched to a gene; V was cut back by 6 bases and J by 0 bases. The CDR3 sequence is CASRKDRGSGNTIYF. The CDR3 DNA reads TGTGCCAGCAGAAAAGACAGGGGCTCTGGAAACACCATATATTTT.